Each of the 24 T cell receptor beta chains below was sequenced from the same sample in a study of blood T cell repertoires in COVID-19. Assay: immunoSEQ multiplex PCR; the TCRdb copy retains only in-frame clones and omits some. The sample contains more than 60,000 clones, approximately 85% of which appear only once. Sequenced input: peripheral blood. The receptors stem from a woman aged 55-69 years with COVID-19, enrolled during active disease.

The rearrangement uses TRBV19 and TRBJ1-2; the D gene is possibly TRBD1 (5 bases). Germline assignment: CDR1 LNHDA and CDR2 SQIVND (reference sequence). The V and J ends lost 3 bases and 6 bases respectively, with 14 bases between them. The length of the CDR3 is 14 residues. The CDR3, as DNA: TGTGCCAGTAGTATGAATGGCAGGGATCATGGCTACACCTTC. Translated, it gives CASSMNGRDHGYTF.

The chain couples TRBV29-1 to TRBJ2-7; D is ambiguous. V was shortened by 4 bases and J by 0 bases, with 10 bases between the two germline ends. CDR3 length: 13 residues. CDR1 SQVTM and CDR2 ANQGSEA come from the germline V gene. As DNA, the CDR3 is TGCAGCGTTGCACAGTCGTACTCCTACGAGCAGTACTTC. Translation gives CSVAQSYSYEQYF.

This chain uses TRBV7-9 with TRBJ2-1; 13 bases fit TRBD2. The V gene end was trimmed by 5 bases and the J gene end by 9 bases; junction bases not matched to a gene: 7. This CDR3 is 15 amino acids long. CDR1 and CDR2 (germline): SEHNR, FQNEAQ (reference sequence). CDR3 region: CASSRGLAGVGEQFF. CDR3 nucleotides: TGTGCCAGCAGCCGCGGACTAGCGGGAGTGGGTGAGCAGTTCTTC.

This clone has more than one count but fewer than ten. The chain combines TRBV12-5 with TRBJ1-5; the D gene is possibly TRBD1 (5 bases). The V and J ends lost 0 bases and 0 bases respectively, with 24 bases between them. There are 21 residues in the CDR3. CDR1 is LGHNT, CDR2 FRNRAP, per germline. The CDR3 loop is CASGLVLYRQGLFNSNQPQHF. The CDR3 DNA follows: TGTGCTAGTGGTTTGGTCCTGTACAGGCAGGGCCTCTTTAATAGCAATCAGCCCCAGCATTTT.

The chain employs TRBV30 and TRBJ2-7; the match to TRBD1 covers 11 bases. This CDR3 region has 12 residues. V trimming: 3 bases; J trimming: 6 bases; junction bases outside the gene matches: 1. Germline CDR1 GTSNPN, CDR2 SVGIG (reference sequence). The CDR3 spells CAWRDRGREQYF. The CDR3 DNA follows: TGTGCCTGGAGGGACAGGGGGCGCGAGCAGTACTTC. The variable domain in full, completed from reference TRBV30 and TRBJ2-7, reads SQTIHQWPATLVQPVGSPLSLECTVEGTSNPNLYWYRQAAGRGLQLLFYSVGIGQISSEVPQNLSASRPQDRQFILSSKKLLLSDSGFYLCAWRDRGREQYFGPGTRLTVT.

The J gene is TRBJ1-2, the V gene TRBV30; TRBD1 might be the D (6 bases). This CDR3 is built from 16 residues. Germline V lookup: CDR1 GTSNPN, CDR2 SVGIG (reference sequence). Between the trimmed V and J ends, which lost 4 bases and 0 bases, there was a span of 18 bases. The CDR3, as DNA: TGTGCCTGGACCAGCCCTGGACAGAGCCCTAACTATGGCTACACCTTC. It yields the protein CAWTSPGQSPNYGYTF.

The chain couples TRBV7-2 to TRBJ1-6, with TRBD1 matching 7 bases. V dropped 1 base and J dropped 7; count of bases not matched to a gene: 7. The CDR3 runs to 16 residues. Germline CDR1 is SGHTA and CDR2 is FQGNSA. CDR3 bases: TGTGCCAGCAGCTTAGTACGAGCAGGGGGGAATTCACCCCTCCACTTT. Translating it yields CASSLVRAGGNSPLHF.

The chain carries TRBV4-1 and TRBJ1-2; TRBD1 matches at 7 bases. The germline V gene encodes CDR1 MGHRA and CDR2 YSYEKL. Trimming at V came to 0 bases and at J to 0 bases, leaving 4 bases not matched to a gene. The length of the CDR3 is 16 residues. This CDR3 is CASSQETGVPNYGYTF. The CDR3 DNA is TGCGCCAGCAGCCAAGAAACAGGGGTACCTAACTATGGCTACACCTTC.

This clone was seen a few times. V usage is TRBV15 and J usage is TRBJ1-1; D is unclear. The CDR3 consists of 12 residues. Trimming removed 5 bases from V and 6 bases from J, with 10 bases in between. Germline CDR1 and CDR2: LNHNV and YYDKDF (reference sequence). The CDR3 nucleotides read TGTGCCACCAGCCCGACCGGGGCTGAAGCTTTCTTT. Translated, it gives CATSPTGAEAFF.

The J gene is TRBJ1-1, the V gene TRBV30; TRBD1 aligns across 8 bases. Germline trimming cut 0 bases from V and 3 bases from J; bases unmatched to any gene: 0. CDR1 GTSNPN and CDR2 SVGIG come from the germline V gene (reference sequence). The CDR3 covers 13 residues. The CDR3 DNA reads TGTGCCTGGAGTGTACAGGGGGACACTGAAGCTTTCTTT. The encoded protein is CAWSVQGDTEAFF.

The rearrangement uses TRBV7-9 and TRBJ1-4; D gene unclear. The CDR3 covers 12 residues. Germline V gene lookup returns CDR1 SEHNR and CDR2 FQNEAQ (reference sequence). Trimming stripped 6 bases from V and 7 bases from J, with 9 bases between. The CDR3: CASRGAIEKLFF. The CDR3 DNA is TGTGCCAGCAGGGGAGCCATTGAAAAACTGTTTTTT.

The CDR3: CASSLGGRVNNEQFF. CDR3 bases: TGTGCCAGCAGTTTAGGCGGGAGGGTCAACAATGAGCAGTTCTTC. The chain recombines TRBV28 with TRBJ2-1; 9 nucleotides align to TRBD2. Trimming at V came to 2 bases and at J to 5 bases, leaving 4 bases not matched to a gene. Germline CDR1 and CDR2: MDHEN and SYDVKM. CDR3 size: 15 residues.

This clone is a singleton in its sample. The CDR3 bases are TGTGCCTGGGCCGGGGTCGGGTATGGCTACACCTTC. Residues: CAWAGVGYGYTF. The rearrangement uses TRBV30 and TRBJ1-2; no clear D gene. V was shortened by 5 bases and J by 5 bases, with 12 bases between the two germline ends. CDR3 length: 12 amino acids. CDR1 is GTSNPN, CDR2 SVGIG, per germline (reference sequence).

DNA for the CDR3: TGTGCCAGCAGTCCACCGACAGGGGCTTCACCCCTCCACTTT. It yields the protein CASSPPTGASPLHF. This chain links TRBV28 with TRBJ1-6, with 8 positions matching TRBD1. The V gene end was trimmed by 5 bases and the J gene end by 9 bases; junction bases not matched to a gene: 6. The CDR3 is 14 amino acids. The germline V gene has CDR1 MDHEN and CDR2 SYDVKM. The full variable domain, rest sourced from reference TRBV28 and TRBJ1-6, is DVKVTQSSRYLVKRTGEKVFLECVQDMDHENMFWYRQDPGLGLRLIYFSYDVKMKEKGDIPEGYSVSREKKERFSLILESASTNQTSMYLCASSPPTGASPLHFGNGTRLTVT.

The rearrangement links TRBV4-3 to TRBJ2-1; 8 nucleotides line up with TRBD2. CDR3 length: 17 residues. In germline, CDR1 is LGHNA, CDR2 YSLEER. V was clipped by 4 bases and J by 0 bases; unmatched bases: 8. CDR3 sequence reads: CASSPLAAPSSYNEQFF. The CDR3 DNA sequence: TGCGCCAGCAGCCCACTAGCGGCCCCAAGCTCCTACAATGAGCAGTTCTTC.

The CDR3 DNA follows: TGTGCCAGCAGTTACGGACTAGGGGGCTACGAGCAGTACTTC. Its translation is CASSYGLGGYEQYF. This chain connects TRBV6-5 to TRBJ2-7; D may be TRBD2 (7 bases). V dropped 2 bases and J dropped 3 bases, with 11 bases sitting between them. Germline V CDR1 and CDR2: MNHEY, SVGAGI. This CDR3 spans 14 amino acids.

The chain recombines TRBV5-1 with TRBJ1-1; D unresolved. The V gene lost 0 bases and the J gene lost 5 bases, with 8 bases spanning the gap. The CDR3 contains 13 residues. CDR1 is SGHRS, CDR2 YFSETQ, per germline. The CDR3 sequence: CASSLAGITEAFF. Here the CDR3 DNA reads TGCGCCAGCAGCTTGGCCGGGATTACTGAAGCTTTCTTT.

With regard to this clone: This CDR3 is also generated by other DNA sequences in the sample. V usage is TRBV7-7 and J usage is TRBJ2-1; D might be TRBD1 (5 bases). V was cut by 0 bases and J by 8 bases, with 14 bases left in between. The CDR3 spans 15 residues. Germline lookup yields CDR1 SSHAT and CDR2 FNYEAQ (reference sequence). In DNA, the CDR3 is TGTGCCAGCAGCTTAGCGGCAGGGTCCCGCGATGAGCAGTTCTTC. This encodes CASSLAAGSRDEQFF.

CDR3 in amino acids: CASSPRTTGYTF. CDR3 DNA: TGTGCCAGCAGCCCCCGGACTACTGGCTACACCTTC. This rearrangement joins TRBV7-2 to TRBJ1-2; D not resolved. CDR1 is SGHTA and CDR2 is FQGNSA in the germline V gene. The CDR3 contains 12 residues. The V end was cut by 5 bases, the J end by 7 bases, with 11 bases between.

The chain recombines TRBV29-1 with TRBJ2-2; TRBD2 aligns across 9 bases. The junction had 8 bases not matched to a gene; V was cut back by 3 bases and J by 6 bases. Per germline, CDR1 SQVTM and CDR2 ANQGSEA. This CDR3 is built from 15 residues. The CDR3 loop is CSVDRGGAGAGELFF. Here the CDR3 DNA reads TGCAGCGTTGACCGCGGGGGGGCCGGGGCCGGGGAGCTGTTTTTT.

This rearrangement joins TRBV5-6 to TRBJ1-2; D unclear. V was clipped by 1 base and J by 5 bases, with 9 bases between them. Germline V gene lookup returns CDR1 SGHDT and CDR2 YYEEEE. CDR3 size: 13 residues. The CDR3 DNA follows: TGTGCCAGCAGCTTGCAACCGGGTTATGGCTACACCTTC. Residues: CASSLQPGYGYTF.

V usage is TRBV11-3 and J usage is TRBJ2-3; possibly TRBD2 for D (6 bases). V gave up 7 bases and J gave up 0 bases, with 11 bases separating them. Germline CDR1 and CDR2: SGHNT and YENEEA. The CDR3 covers 14 residues. CDR3 in amino acids: CASKGEDSTDTQYF. The CDR3 DNA follows: TGTGCCAGCAAAGGGGAGGATAGCACAGATACGCAGTATTTT.

The chain joins TRBV12-3 or TRBV12-4 to TRBJ2-7, with D possibly TRBD2 on 6 matching bases. Trimming pared 5 bases from V and 4 bases from J, leaving 12 bases between. This CDR3 has 13 amino acids. The CDR3 DNA is TGTGCCAGCAGTCCGGGACTGGAATACGAGCAGTACTTC. Translated, it gives CASSPGLEYEQYF.

This sequence joins TRBV7-8 and TRBJ2-1, with D perhaps TRBD2 (6 bases). The V end was cut by 1 base, the J end by 4 bases, with 29 bases between. This CDR3 contains 21 residues. CDR1 and CDR2 from the germline V gene are SGHVS and FQNEAQ. The DNA of the CDR3 is TGTGCCAGCAGCTTAGTTCGTGCGGGGAGGTCACAACCTTTTCCTTACAATGAGCAGTTCTTC. As protein: CASSLVRAGRSQPFPYNEQFF. Full variable domain (missing parts from reference TRBV7-8 and TRBJ2-1): GAGVSQSPRYKVAKRGQDVALRCDPISGHVSLFWYQQALGQGPEFLTYFQNEAQLDKSGLPSDRFFAERPEGSVSTLKIQRTQQEDSAVYLCASSLVRAGRSQPFPYNEQFFGPGTRLTVL.